What follows are 3 T cell receptor beta chains derived from one specimen sequenced in a study of cytomegalovirus exposure and HLA in healthy donors. Amplification used 60 Vbeta primers and 13 Jbeta primers. Sequenced by immunoSEQ multiplex PCR; TCRdb stores in-frame clones only, minus some. The sample lists 80,000 to 130,000 clones, roughly 70% occurring once. Sequencing used PBMCs. Receptors originate from a woman aged 18-35 years in good health and CMV-seropositive.

The chain recombines TRBV27 with TRBJ2-7; TRBD1 aligns across 9 bases. With V trimmed by 6 bases and J by 6 bases, 3 bases remained unmatched. Germline CDR1 MNHEY, CDR2 SMNVEV (reference sequence). The CDR3 totals 12 residues. The CDR3 nucleotides read TGTGCCAGCAGCTCGGACAGGGGCGAGCAGTACTTC. Residues: CASSSDRGEQYF.

The V gene is TRBV5-1, the J gene TRBJ2-4, with no clear D. Germline-derived CDR1 and CDR2 are SGHRS and YFSETQ. V lost 10 bases and J 8 bases, leaving 22 bases between the germline ends. The CDR3 spans 14 residues. The CDR3 is CARSPSRGLDIQYF. In DNA, the CDR3 is TGCGCCCGTTCCCCCTCCCGCGGCCTAGACATTCAGTACTTC.

The J gene is TRBJ2-5, the V gene TRBV6-5; D is unresolved. The V gene lost 0 bases and the J gene lost 11 bases, with 19 bases spanning the gap. CDR1 is MNHEY, CDR2 SVGAGI, per germline. This CDR3 spans 15 amino acids. The CDR3 bases are TGTGCCAGCAGTTACTCGGTAGGCGCGGTGAGTGAGCAGTACTTC. Amino acids: CASSYSVGAVSEQYF.